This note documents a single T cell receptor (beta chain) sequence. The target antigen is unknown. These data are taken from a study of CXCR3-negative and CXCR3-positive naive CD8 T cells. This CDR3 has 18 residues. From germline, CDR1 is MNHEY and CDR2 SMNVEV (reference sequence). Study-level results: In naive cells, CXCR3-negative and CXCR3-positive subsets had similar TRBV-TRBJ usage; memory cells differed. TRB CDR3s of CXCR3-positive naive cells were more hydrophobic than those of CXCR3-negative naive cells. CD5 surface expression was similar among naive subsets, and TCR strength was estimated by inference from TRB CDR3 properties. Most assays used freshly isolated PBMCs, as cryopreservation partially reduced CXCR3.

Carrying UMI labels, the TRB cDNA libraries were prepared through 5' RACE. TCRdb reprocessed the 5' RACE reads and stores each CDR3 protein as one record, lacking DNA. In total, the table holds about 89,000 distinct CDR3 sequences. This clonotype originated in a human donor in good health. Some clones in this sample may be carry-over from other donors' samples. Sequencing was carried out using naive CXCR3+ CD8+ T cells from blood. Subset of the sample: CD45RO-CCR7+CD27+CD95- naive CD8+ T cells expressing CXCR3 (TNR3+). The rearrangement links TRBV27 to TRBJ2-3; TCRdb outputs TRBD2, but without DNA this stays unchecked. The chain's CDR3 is CASSLSAGLAGYTDTQYF.